What follows is one T cell receptor (beta chain) and its context. Its antigen is currently not known. Per-nucleotide qualities are absent, and no much larger clonotype sits a single base away. CDR1 SGDLS and CDR2 YYNGEE were looked up in the germline V gene. The CDR3 numbers 14 residues from cysteine through phenylalanine. The sequence is cut down to CDR3 DNA, 42 bases in frame from base 1. V is clipped by 0 bases and J by 0 bases, and the sequence between their germline boundaries is 7 bases long. In the prospective study, participants were roughly 18 to 100 years old, resided in 25 or so geographic areas of the United States, and were enrolled through a virtual design. Cohort assignment in the prospective study relied on participant-reported clinical history from a screening survey and a study questionnaire. In the prospective study, mobile phlebotomists collected whole blood, serum and a nasopharyngeal or oropharyngeal swab from each participant. Additional blood draws and questionnaires over an approximately two-month period could optionally be provided by prospective study participants. Prospective study blood samples were shipped either frozen or at room temperature before DNA extraction.

This record belongs to a study of blood T cell repertoires in COVID-19 (TCRdb year 2020). Background on the whole study: Samples from collaborators originated in the United States, Italy and Spain and spanned both the acute and convalescent phases of COVID-19. A freely available public database, intended as a resource for researchers studying the immune response to SARS-CoV-2, is where the repertoires were released. Where available, HLA class I and class II types were taken from metadata supplied by the sample provider and were not determined by assay-based typing. The samples were drawn from the first 160 participants of the ongoing ImmuneRACE study and from over 950 subjects provided by 6 global collaborators. Nearly every sample came with metadata listing a de-identified subject ID, COVID-19 status, age in years and sex. The prospective study material was composed of cDNA or gDNA derived from T cells, B-cell-depleted T cells, or PBMCs. The dataset comprised deeply sampled blood TCRbeta repertoires from subjects exposed to, actively infected with, or recovered from COVID-19.

The full study reports these points: The amount of clinical and demographic metadata varied by source and participant and was provided uncurated.

TCRbeta CDR3 regions were amplified from genomic DNA using the immunoSEQ Assay, a bias-controlled multiplex PCR. As for how the authors treated the data: Within the assay, amplification of reference gene primers was used to estimate how many nucleated cells each sample contained. To quantify the absolute abundance of each unique TCRbeta CDR3 rearrangement, sequence reads were collapsed and filtered. For each sample, productive Simpson clonality was calculated by taking the square root of Simpson's diversity index across productive rearrangements. TCRdb took this table from immuneACCESS and kept in-frame rearrangements with V and J called. Such tables lack part of the clones; where checked against another copy, unresolved V genes explain under half of the gap, and the rest is unexplained. That table gives V, J and clone size, and the DNA gave D and trimming. The sample table lists under 200,000 clones, about 84% of them with a count of one. The ten top clones hold roughly 5.7% of the sample.

The sequenced sample consisted of PBMCs or T cells enriched from blood (not recorded which). The rearranged chain carries TRBV9 and TRBJ2-7; the D gene cannot be resolved reliably. The TCR sequence derives from a woman aged 40 to 49 with acute COVID-19. The nucleotides are TGTGCCAGCAGCGTAGACCACTCCTCCTACGAGCAGTACTTC. The resulting protein is CASSVDHSSYEQYF. Outside the CDR3, residues come from the reference TRBV9 and TRBJ2-7 proteins, so the full variable domain is: DSGVTQTPKHLITATGQRVTLRCSPRSGDLSVYWYQQSLDQGLQFLIQYYNGEERAKGNILERFSAQQFPDLHSELNLSSLELGDSALYFCASSVDHSSYEQYFGPGTRLTVT.